This TCR beta chain is from a study of a mutant IDH1 vaccine in newly diagnosed glioma. About the research overall: All eight of the vaccinations patients received fell in weeks 1, 3, 5, 7, 11, 15, 19 and 23. Treated individuals were about 62% male and approximately 38% female, averaging about 40 years of age.

Libraries were prepared by immunoSEQ multiplex PCR; TCRdb keeps only in-frame clonotypes and omits some of them. The sample holds 30,000 to 35,000 clones, about 56% seen once. Germline lookup yields CDR1 MNHEY and CDR2 SMNVEV (reference sequence). V lost 3 bases to trimming and J lost 6 bases; unmatched junction nucleotides: 4. This CDR3 is built from 14 residues. The sample holds a few counts of this clone. Its antigen remains unidentified. Study conclusions and caveats: Whatever changes occurred in top peripheral T cell clonotypes seemed unrelated to pseudoprogression.

The time point was: week 5, during vaccination. A single vaccine dose contained 300 ug of mutant IDH1 20-mer peptide, and topical imiquimod was used with it. Patients carried new grade 3 or 4 IDH1-mutant astrocytomas lacking nuclear ATRX. The clonotype comes from a young woman with glioma. The starting material was PBMCs, obtained from a glioma patient whose treatment included an IDH1 peptide vaccine. The chain links TRBV27 to TRBJ1-2, with 10 nucleotides matching TRBD1. CDR3 residues: CASSLGTGEHGYTF. The CDR3 DNA follows: TGTGCCAGCAGTTTGGGGACAGGGGAACATGGCTACACCTTC.